Shown below are 11 T cell receptor beta chains from a single sample sequenced in a study of blood T cell repertoires in COVID-19. Produced via immunoSEQ multiplex PCR; TCRdb's table is partial and in-frame only. The table lists some 260,000 clones, roughly 88% of them singletons. The sample comprised peripheral blood. The origin of the receptors is a man older than 75 with acute or convalescent COVID-19.

The CDR3 loop reads CASSYSPMPGNSPLHF. The CDR3 DNA sequence: TGTGCCAGCAGTTACTCCCCAATGCCGGGGAATTCACCCCTCCACTTT. The chain recombines TRBV6-5 with TRBJ1-6; no firm D call. The germline gives CDR1 MNHEY, CDR2 SVGAGI. Trimming pared 0 bases from V and 7 bases from J, leaving 13 bases between. This CDR3 is 16 amino acids long.

This chain joins TRBV5-6 and TRBJ2-7; D remains unclear. This CDR3 spans 11 amino acids. Germline CDR1 and CDR2: SGHDT and YYEEEE. Between the trimmed V and J ends, which lost 2 bases and 3 bases, there was a span of 3 bases. The CDR3 nucleotides read TGTGCCAGCAGCTTTCACTACGAGCAGTACTTC. Translated: CASSFHYEQYF. The full variable domain, in which reference TRBV5-6 and TRBJ2-7 provide the parts outside the CDR3, is DAGVTQSPTHLIKTRGQQVTLRCSPKSGHDTVSWYQQALGQGPQFIFQYYEEEERQRGNFPDRFSGHQFPNYSSELNVNALLLGDSALYLCASSFHYEQYFGPGTRLTVT.

This clone came up once. In DNA form, the CDR3 reads TGTGCCAGTAGTTCCCGACAGGAGGATCAGCCCCAGCATTTT. Protein sequence: CASSSRQEDQPQHF. The chain is built from TRBV19 and TRBJ1-5; weak D call: TRBD1 (6 bases). V shed 5 bases and J shed 5 bases, with 13 bases lying between them. The length of the CDR3 is 14 residues. Germline V CDR1 and CDR2: LNHDA, SQIVND (reference sequence).

The chain links TRBV28 to TRBJ1-1, with D possibly matching TRBD1 (5 bases). This CDR3 region has 15 residues. Germline CDR1 MDHEN, CDR2 SYDVKM. Deletions cut 6 bases from V and 1 base from J, with 15 bases between. CDR3 nucleotides: TGTGCCAGCAGATACTCGGGGGGAAGGAACACTGAAGCTTTCTTT. It specifies CASRYSGGRNTEAFF. The whole variable domain, filled in from reference TRBV28 and TRBJ1-1, reads DVKVTQSSRYLVKRTGEKVFLECVQDMDHENMFWYRQDPGLGLRLIYFSYDVKMKEKGDIPEGYSVSREKKERFSLILESASTNQTSMYLCASRYSGGRNTEAFFGQGTRLTVV.

This chain connects TRBV6-6 to TRBJ2-1, with 8 bases fitting TRBD1. Germline trimming cut 5 bases from V and 4 bases from J; bases unmatched to any gene: 10. The CDR3 consists of 16 residues. From germline, CDR1 is MNHNY and CDR2 SVGAGI (reference sequence). CDR3 DNA: TGTGCCAGCAGTCGACCGGGACAGGATCATTACAATGAGCAGTTCTTC. Translation gives CASSRPGQDHYNEQFF.

The chain is built from TRBV19 and TRBJ1-2; 7 nucleotides line up with TRBD1. CDR3 size: 13 residues. CDR1 LNHDA and CDR2 SQIVND come from the germline V gene (reference sequence). V dropped 6 bases and J dropped 8; count of bases not matched to a gene: 9. CDR3 nucleotides: TGTGCCAGTAGGCCGTCGGGACAGAGGGGCTACACCTTC. This codes for CASRPSGQRGYTF.

CDR3 amino acids: CASSISRVEGQPQHF. Written as DNA, the CDR3 is TGTGCCAGTAGTATTAGCAGGGTTGAAGGTCAGCCCCAGCATTTT. V gene TRBV19 combines with J gene TRBJ1-5, with D possibly matching TRBD1 (5 bases). In germline, CDR1 is LNHDA, CDR2 SQIVND (reference sequence). This CDR3 contains 15 residues. V dropped 3 bases and J dropped 6 bases, with 15 bases sitting between them.

This chain links TRBV19 with TRBJ1-1; D gene unclear. V lost 3 bases and J lost 4, with 15 bases in between. Germline values: CDR1 LNHDA, CDR2 SQIVND (reference sequence). The CDR3 consists of 15 residues. CDR3 in amino acids: CASSMGTRRPTEAFF. The DNA of the CDR3 is TGTGCCAGTAGTATGGGCACCCGAAGGCCCACTGAAGCTTTCTTT.

This clone was counted only a few times. The chain is built from TRBV27 and TRBJ1-2, with TRBD1 identical over 10 bases. Germline V lookup: CDR1 MNHEY, CDR2 SMNVEV (reference sequence). V lost 5 bases and J lost 8; bases outside the gene matches: 14. CDR3 length equals 16 residues. The CDR3 region is CASSEDRGSGTIGYTF. In DNA form, the CDR3 reads TGTGCCAGCAGTGAGGACAGGGGGTCTGGCACTATCGGCTACACCTTC.

This chain joins TRBV5-4 and TRBJ2-1, with 8 bases fitting TRBD2. CDR1 is SGHNT and CDR2 is YYREEE in the germline V gene (reference sequence). Unmatched junction bases numbered 11, after V lost 6 bases and J lost 6 bases. The CDR3 length is 15 residues. The CDR3 loop is CASTADGRAVNEQFF. The CDR3 DNA sequence: TGTGCCAGCACCGCGGACGGGAGGGCCGTCAATGAGCAGTTCTTC.

The V call is TRBV7-2, the J call TRBJ2-3; D may be TRBD1 (6 bases). CDR3 length: 16 residues. The germline V gene has CDR1 SGHTA and CDR2 FQGNSA. Trimming took 4 bases from V and 1 from J, leaving 15 bases between them. The CDR3 bases are TGTGCCAGCAGCTCCCATATCTCAGGGGGCACAGATACGCAGTATTTT. Protein product: CASSSHISGGTDTQYF.